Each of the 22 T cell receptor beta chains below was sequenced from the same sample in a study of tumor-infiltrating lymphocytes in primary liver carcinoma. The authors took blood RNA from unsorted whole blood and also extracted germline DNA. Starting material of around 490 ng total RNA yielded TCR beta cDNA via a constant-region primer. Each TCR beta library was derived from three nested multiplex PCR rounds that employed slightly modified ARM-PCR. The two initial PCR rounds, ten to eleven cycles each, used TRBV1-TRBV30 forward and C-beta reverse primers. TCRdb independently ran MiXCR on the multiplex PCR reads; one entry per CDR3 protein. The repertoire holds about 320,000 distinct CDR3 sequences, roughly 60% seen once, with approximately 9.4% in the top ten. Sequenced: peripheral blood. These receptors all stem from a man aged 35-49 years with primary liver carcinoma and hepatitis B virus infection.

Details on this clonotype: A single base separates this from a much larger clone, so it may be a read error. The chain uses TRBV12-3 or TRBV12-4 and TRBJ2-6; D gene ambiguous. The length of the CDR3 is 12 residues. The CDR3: CASRPGSNVLTF. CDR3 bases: TGTGCCAGCCGTCCTGGGTCCAACGTCCTGACTTTC.

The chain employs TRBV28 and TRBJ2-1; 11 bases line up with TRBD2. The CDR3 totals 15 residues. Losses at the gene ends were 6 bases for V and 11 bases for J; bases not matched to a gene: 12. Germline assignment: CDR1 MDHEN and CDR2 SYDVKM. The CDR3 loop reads CASRVPGTSGDKQFF. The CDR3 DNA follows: TGTGCCAGCAGAGTTCCAGGGACTAGCGGCGATAAGCAGTTCTTC.

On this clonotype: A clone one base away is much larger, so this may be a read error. The chain's CDR3 is CASSETGKTYEQYF. The CDR3 bases are TGTGCCAGCAGTGAGACAGGCAAAACCTACGAGCAGTACTTC. V usage is TRBV4-2 and J usage is TRBJ2-7; TRBD1 is a possible D gene (6 bases). Trimming took off 6 bases at V and 2 bases at J, with 14 bases between the two ends. CDR3 length equals 14 residues. CDR1 LGHNA and CDR2 YNFKEQ come from the germline V gene.

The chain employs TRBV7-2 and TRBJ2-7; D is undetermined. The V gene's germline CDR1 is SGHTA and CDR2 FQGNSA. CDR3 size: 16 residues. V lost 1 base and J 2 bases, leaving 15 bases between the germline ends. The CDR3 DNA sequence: TGTGCCAGCAGCTTAGGGGGTTTACCCGTTACCTACGAGCAGTACTTC. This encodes CASSLGGLPVTYEQYF.

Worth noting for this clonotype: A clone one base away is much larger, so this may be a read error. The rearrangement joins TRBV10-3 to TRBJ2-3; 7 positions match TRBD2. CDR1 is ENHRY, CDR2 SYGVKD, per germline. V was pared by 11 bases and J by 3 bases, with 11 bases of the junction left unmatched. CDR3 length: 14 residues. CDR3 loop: CAPEAGRGTDTQYF. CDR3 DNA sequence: TGTGCCCCAGAAGCGGGAAGAGGGACAGATACGCAGTATTTT.

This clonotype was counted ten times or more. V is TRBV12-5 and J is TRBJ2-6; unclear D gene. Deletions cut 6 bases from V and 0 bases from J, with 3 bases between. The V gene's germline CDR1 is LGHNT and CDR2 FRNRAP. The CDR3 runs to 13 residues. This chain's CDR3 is CASGDSGANVLTF. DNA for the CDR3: TGTGCTAGTGGGGACTCTGGGGCCAACGTCCTGACTTTC.

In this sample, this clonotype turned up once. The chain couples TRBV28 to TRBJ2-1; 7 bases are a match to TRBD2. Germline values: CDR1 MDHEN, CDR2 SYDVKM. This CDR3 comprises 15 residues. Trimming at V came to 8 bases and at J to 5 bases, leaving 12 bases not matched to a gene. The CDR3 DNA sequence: TGTGCCAGCTCCCTTAGCGGGCCTTCCAACAATGAGCAGTTCTTC. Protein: CASSLSGPSNNEQFF. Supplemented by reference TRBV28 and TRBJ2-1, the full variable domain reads DVKVTQSSRYLVKRTGEKVFLECVQDMDHENMFWYRQDPGLGLRLIYFSYDVKMKEKGDIPEGYSVSREKKERFSLILESASTNQTSMYLCASSLSGPSNNEQFFGPGTRLTVL.

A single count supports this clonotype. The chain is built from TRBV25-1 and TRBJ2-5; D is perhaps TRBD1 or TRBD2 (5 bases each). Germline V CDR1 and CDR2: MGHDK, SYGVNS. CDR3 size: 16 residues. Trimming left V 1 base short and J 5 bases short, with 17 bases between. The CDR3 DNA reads TGTGCCAGCAGTGAATTGACATGGGGGTCCCGGGAGACCCAGTACTTC. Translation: CASSELTWGSRETQYF.

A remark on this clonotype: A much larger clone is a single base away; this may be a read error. For the CDR3, the DNA is TGTTCCAGCAGAGCTACTGCTCAGGGGACCCAGTACTTC. Amino acids: CSSRATAQGTQYF. V is TRBV6-2 or TRBV6-3 and J is TRBJ2-5; D is perhaps TRBD1 (5 bases). The CDR3 is 13 residues long. Germline V gives CDR1 MNHEY, CDR2 SVGEGT.

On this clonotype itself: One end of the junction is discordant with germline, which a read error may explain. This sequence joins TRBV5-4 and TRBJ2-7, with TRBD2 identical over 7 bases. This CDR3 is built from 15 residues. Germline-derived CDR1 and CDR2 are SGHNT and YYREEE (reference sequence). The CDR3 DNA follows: TGTGCCAGCAGCTTTTCTCGCGGGAGATCGTACGTGCAGTACTTC. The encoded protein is CASSFSRGRSYVQYF.

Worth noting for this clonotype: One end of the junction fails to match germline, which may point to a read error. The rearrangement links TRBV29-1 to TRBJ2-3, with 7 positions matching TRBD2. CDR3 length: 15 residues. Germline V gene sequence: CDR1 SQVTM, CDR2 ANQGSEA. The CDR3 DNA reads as TGCACCGTTGCAGGGAGAGGCGGGAGCGGTGGAGCGCAGTATTTT. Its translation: CTVAGRGGSGGAQYF.

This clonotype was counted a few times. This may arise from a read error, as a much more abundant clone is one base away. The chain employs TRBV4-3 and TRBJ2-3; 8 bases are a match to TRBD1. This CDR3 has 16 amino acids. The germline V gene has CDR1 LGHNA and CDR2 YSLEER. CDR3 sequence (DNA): TGCGCCAGCAGCCAAGATAGGACAGGGTGGGCAGATATGCAGTATTTT. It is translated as CASSQDRTGWADMQYF.

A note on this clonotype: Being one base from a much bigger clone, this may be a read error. CDR3 sequence: CASSSPGERGRRHGTDTQYF. DNA for the CDR3: TGTGCCAGCAGTTCACCCGGAGAGCGGGGGAGGCGCCATGGCACAGATACGCAGTATTTT. The chain links TRBV6-5 to TRBJ2-3; 8 bases agree with TRBD2. V was pared by 4 bases and J by 1 base, with 19 bases of the junction left unmatched. The CDR3 length is 20 residues. In germline, CDR1 is MNHEY, CDR2 SVGAGI.

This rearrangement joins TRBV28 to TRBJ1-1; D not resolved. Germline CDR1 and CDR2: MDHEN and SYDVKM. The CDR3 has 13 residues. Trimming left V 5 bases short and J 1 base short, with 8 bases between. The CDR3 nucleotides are TGTGCCAGCAGTACCCCAGGGAACACTGAAGCTTTCTTT. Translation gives CASSTPGNTEAFF.

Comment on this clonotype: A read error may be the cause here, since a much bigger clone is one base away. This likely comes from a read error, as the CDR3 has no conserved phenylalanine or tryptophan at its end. The CDR3 bases are TGTGCCAGCAGTGGGACAGGGGACACAGATACGCAGTATTCT. It yields the protein CASSGTGDTDTQYS. The chain links TRBV12-3 or TRBV12-4 to TRBJ2-3; 10 nucleotides line up with TRBD1. CDR3 length: 14 amino acids. Trimming at V came to 5 bases and at J to 2 bases, leaving 1 base not matched to a gene.

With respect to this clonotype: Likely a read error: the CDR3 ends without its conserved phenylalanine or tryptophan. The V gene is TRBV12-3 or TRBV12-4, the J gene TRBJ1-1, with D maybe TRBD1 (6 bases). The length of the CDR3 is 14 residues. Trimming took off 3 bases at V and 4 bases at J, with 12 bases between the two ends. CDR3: CASSLTGWSTEAFL. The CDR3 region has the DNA TGTGCCAGCAGTTTGACAGGCTGGAGCACTGAAGCTTTCTTA.

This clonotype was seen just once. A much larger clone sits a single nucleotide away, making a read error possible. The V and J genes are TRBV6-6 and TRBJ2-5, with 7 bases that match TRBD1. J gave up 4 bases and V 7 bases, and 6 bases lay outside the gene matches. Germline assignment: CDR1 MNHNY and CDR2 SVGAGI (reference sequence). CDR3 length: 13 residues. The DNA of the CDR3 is TGTGCCAGCATTACAGGGGTGCGAGAGACCCAGTACTTC. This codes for CASITGVRETQYF.

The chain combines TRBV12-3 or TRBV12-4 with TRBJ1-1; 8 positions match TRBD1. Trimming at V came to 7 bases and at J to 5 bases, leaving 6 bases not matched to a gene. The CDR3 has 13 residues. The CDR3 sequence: CASNGTGGTEAFF. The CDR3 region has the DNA TGTGCCAGCAATGGGACAGGCGGAACTGAAGCTTTCTTT.

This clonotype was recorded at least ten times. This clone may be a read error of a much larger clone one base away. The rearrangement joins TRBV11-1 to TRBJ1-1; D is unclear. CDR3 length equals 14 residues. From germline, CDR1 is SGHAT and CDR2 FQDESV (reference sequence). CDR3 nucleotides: TGTGCCAACAGCCGACCAGAAGAGAGCACTGAAGCTTTCTTT. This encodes CANSRPEESTEAFF.

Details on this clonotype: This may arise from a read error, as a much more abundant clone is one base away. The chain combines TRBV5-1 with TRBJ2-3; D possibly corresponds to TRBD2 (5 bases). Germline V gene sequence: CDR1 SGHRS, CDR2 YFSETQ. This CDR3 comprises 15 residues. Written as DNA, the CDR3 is TGCGCCAGCAGGTTAAGCGGTAGAGGAACAGATACGCAGTGTTTT. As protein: CASRLSGRGTDTQCF.

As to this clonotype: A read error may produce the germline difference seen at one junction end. CDR3 region: CVSRSRTSGRAIEQSF. The CDR3, as DNA: TGTGTCAGCAGATCCCGTACTAGCGGGAGGGCCATTGAGCAGTCCTTC. The chain employs TRBV6-2 or TRBV6-3 and TRBJ2-1; the match to TRBD2 covers 13 bases. This CDR3 region has 16 residues. CDR1 and CDR2 from the germline V gene are MNHEY and SVGEGT.

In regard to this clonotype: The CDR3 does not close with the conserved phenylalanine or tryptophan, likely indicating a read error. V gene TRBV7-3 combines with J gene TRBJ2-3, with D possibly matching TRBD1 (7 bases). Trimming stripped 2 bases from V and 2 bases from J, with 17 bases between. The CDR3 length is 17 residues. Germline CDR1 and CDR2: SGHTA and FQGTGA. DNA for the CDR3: TGTGCCAGCAGCTTAGGGCGGGACAGTCACGACACAGATACGCAGTATCTT. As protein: CASSLGRDSHDTDTQYL.